Here is one TCR beta chain with its context. The antigen remains unidentified. CDR1 GTSNPN and CDR2 SVGIG come from the germline V gene (reference sequence). Between the trimmed V and J ends, which lost 5 bases and 2 bases, there was a span of 16 bases. The CDR3 is made up of 14 amino acids. This entry belongs to a study of CD8+ T cells in alopecia areata. Extraction and reverse transcription of RNA yielded cDNA as the sequencing template. TCRdb keeps only in-frame clones here, not all; method: immunoSEQ multiplex PCR. The data contain roughly 200,000 clones, roughly three fifths of them singletons. Findings of the study overall: Higher clonality than in normal scalp was seen in lesional scalp, especially alopecia totalis/universalis.

This chain uses TRBV30 with TRBJ2-7; the D gene could be TRBD1 or TRBD2 (5 bases each). The clonotype comes from a human donor in good health. Specimen: CD8+ T cells sorted from blood. The CDR3 region has the DNA TGTGCCTGGGGTTTCCGGGGACGCCCCTACGAGCAGTACTTC. Translated, it gives CAWGFRGRPYEQYF.